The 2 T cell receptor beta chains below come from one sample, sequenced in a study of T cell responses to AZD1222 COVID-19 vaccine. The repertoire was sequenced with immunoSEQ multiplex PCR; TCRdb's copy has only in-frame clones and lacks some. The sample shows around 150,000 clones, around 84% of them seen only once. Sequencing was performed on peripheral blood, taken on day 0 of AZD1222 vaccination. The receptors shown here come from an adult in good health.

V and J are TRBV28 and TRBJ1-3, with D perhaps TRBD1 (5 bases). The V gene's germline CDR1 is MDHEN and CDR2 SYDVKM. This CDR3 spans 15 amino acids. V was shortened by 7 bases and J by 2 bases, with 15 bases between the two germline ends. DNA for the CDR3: TGTGCCAGCAATGAGGGGAGGGTAGCTGGAAACACCATATATTTT. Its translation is CASNEGRVAGNTIYF.

The CDR3: CASSRPPLNYGYTF. The CDR3 DNA sequence: TGTGCCAGCAGCCGCCCTCCTCTTAACTATGGCTACACCTTC. This rearrangement joins TRBV7-9 to TRBJ1-2; D gene unclear. V dropped 5 bases and J dropped 1 base, with 11 bases sitting between them. CDR3 length: 14 amino acids. Germline V gene lookup returns CDR1 SEHNR and CDR2 FQNEAQ (reference sequence). The variable domain in full, completed from reference TRBV7-9 and TRBJ1-2, reads DTGVSQNPRHKITKRGQNVTFRCDPISEHNRLYWYRQTLGQGPEFLTYFQNEAQLEKSRLLSDRFSAERPKGSFSTLEIQRTEQGDSAMYLCASSRPPLNYGYTFGSGTRLTVV.